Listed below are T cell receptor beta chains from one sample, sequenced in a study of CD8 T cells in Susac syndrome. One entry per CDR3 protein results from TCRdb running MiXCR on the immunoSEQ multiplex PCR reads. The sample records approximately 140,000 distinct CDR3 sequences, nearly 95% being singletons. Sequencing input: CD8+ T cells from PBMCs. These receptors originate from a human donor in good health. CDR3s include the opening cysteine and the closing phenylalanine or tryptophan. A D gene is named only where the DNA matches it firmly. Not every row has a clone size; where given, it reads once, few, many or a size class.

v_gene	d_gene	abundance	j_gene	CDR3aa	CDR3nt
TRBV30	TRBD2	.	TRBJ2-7	CAWSFPAGDEQYF	TGTGCCTGGAGTTTCCCAGCGGGAGACGAGCAGTACTTC
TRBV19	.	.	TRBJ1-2	CASMGHGYTF	TGTGCCAGTATGGGCCATGGCTACACCTTC
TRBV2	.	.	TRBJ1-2	CASGYGGGYTF	TGTGCCAGCGGATATGGGGGCGGCTACACCTTC
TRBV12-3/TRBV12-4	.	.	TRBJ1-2	CASSLMGEGGYTF	TGTGCCAGCAGTTTAATGGGGGAAGGAGGCTACACCTTC
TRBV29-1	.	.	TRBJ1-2	CSVDQANYGYTF	TGCAGCGTTGATCAGGCTAACTATGGCTACACCTTC
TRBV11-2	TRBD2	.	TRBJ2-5	CASSARAGTSGGRGETQYF	TGTGCCAGCAGCGCCCGGGCCGGGACTAGCGGGGGGAGGGGAGAGACCCAGTACTTC
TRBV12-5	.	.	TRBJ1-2	CASGNSPRALYGYTF	TGTGCTAGTGGTAACTCACCGAGGGCCTTATATGGCTACACCTTC
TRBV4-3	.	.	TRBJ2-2	CASSQDPSTGELFF	TGCGCCAGCAGCCAAGATCCGAGCACCGGGGAGCTGTTTTTT
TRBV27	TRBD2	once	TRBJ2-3	CASSLGLDADTQYF	TGTGCCAGCAGCCTCGGACTAGATGCAGATACGCAGTATTTT
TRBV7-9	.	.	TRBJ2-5	CASGRSFPQETQYF	TGTGCCAGCGGGCGGTCATTCCCACAAGAGACCCAGTACTTC